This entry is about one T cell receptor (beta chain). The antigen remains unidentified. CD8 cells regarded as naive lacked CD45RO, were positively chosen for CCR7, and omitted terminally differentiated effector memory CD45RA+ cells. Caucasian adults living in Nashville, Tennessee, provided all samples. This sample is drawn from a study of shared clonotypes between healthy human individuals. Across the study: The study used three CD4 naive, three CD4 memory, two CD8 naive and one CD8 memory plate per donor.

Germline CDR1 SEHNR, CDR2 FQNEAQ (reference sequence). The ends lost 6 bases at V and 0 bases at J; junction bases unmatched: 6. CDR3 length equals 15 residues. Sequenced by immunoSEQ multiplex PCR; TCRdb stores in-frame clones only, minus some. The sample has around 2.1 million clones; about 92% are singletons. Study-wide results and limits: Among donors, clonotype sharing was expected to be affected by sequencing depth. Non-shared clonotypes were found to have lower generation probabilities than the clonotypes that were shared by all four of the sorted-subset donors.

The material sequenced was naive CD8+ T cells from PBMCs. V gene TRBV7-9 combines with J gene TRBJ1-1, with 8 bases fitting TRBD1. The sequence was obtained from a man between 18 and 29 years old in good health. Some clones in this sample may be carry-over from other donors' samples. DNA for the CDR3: TGTGCCAGCAGATTAACGGACAGGGTGAACACTGAAGCTTTCTTT. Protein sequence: CASRLTDRVNTEAFF. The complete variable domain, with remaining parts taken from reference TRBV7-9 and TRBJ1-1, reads DTGVSQNPRHKITKRGQNVTFRCDPISEHNRLYWYRQTLGQGPEFLTYFQNEAQLEKSRLLSDRFSAERPKGSFSTLEIQRTEQGDSAMYLCASRLTDRVNTEAFFGQGTRLTVV.